These 23 T cell receptor beta chains originate from one sample sequenced in a study of T cell changes during pregnancy in multiple sclerosis (dated by TCRdb to about 2019). Receptor amplification or capture employed the immunoSEQ multiplex PCR assay. TCRdb stores this immuneACCESS table with in-frame sequences only. Part of the clones is absent; in the studies checked, under half of the shortfall reflects unresolved V genes, and no reason is known for the rest. This sample holds 30,000 or so clones; roughly 91% were observed only once. Jointly, the top ten make up 0.4% to 0.55% of the sample. Specimen: CD4+ T cells from peripheral blood mononuclear cells, collected after pregnancy. The receptors here all came from a female donor with multiple sclerosis, enrolled in a pregnancy study.

The chain combines TRBV5-8 with TRBJ1-4; 7 bases match TRBD1. The CDR3 spans 14 residues. V lost 0 bases to trimming and J lost 7 bases; unmatched junction nucleotides: 3. Germline loops: CDR1 SGHTS, CDR2 YDEGEE. The CDR3 protein is CASSLGQGSEKLFF. Here the CDR3 DNA reads TGTGCCAGCAGCTTGGGACAGGGATCTGAAAAACTGTTTTTT.

The rearrangement uses TRBV10-3 and TRBJ1-1; D is perhaps TRBD1 (6 bases). V lost 4 bases, J lost 3 bases, and 15 bases lay in between. This CDR3 is built from 15 residues. The germline gives CDR1 ENHRY, CDR2 SYGVKD. For the CDR3, the DNA is TGTGCCATCAGTGGCGTTTTCAGGGGTTACACTGAAGCTTTCTTT. Translated: CAISGVFRGYTEAFF.

This clone was counted only a few times. The chain is built from TRBV6-5 and TRBJ2-1; D might be TRBD2 (7 bases). Trimming cost V 8 bases and J 11 bases, with 25 bases left between them. CDR1 and CDR2 from the germline V gene are MNHEY and SVGAGI. This CDR3 has 15 amino acids. The CDR3 DNA is TGTGCCAGCGCCCGGGGGGCGACAACCCCTCGGAAGCAGTTCTTC. It yields the protein CASARGATTPRKQFF.

This clone showed up just once. V usage is TRBV25-1 and J usage is TRBJ1-2, with 9 bases aligning to TRBD1. Trimming removed 3 bases from V and 6 bases from J; junction bases left unmatched: 11. CDR3 size: 16 residues. Germline V gene data show CDR1 as MGHDK and CDR2 as SYGVNS. This CDR3 reads CASSDGTGPRKNGYTF. The CDR3 nucleotides are TGTGCCAGCAGTGACGGGACAGGGCCCCGGAAAAATGGCTACACCTTC.

The chain joins TRBV7-2 to TRBJ2-3, with D hard to call. With 5 bases removed from V and 5 bases from J, the gap between germline ends came to 11 bases. CDR1 is SGHTA, CDR2 FQGNSA, per germline. The CDR3 covers 13 residues. The CDR3 sequence: CASSRRGGDTQYF. As DNA, the CDR3 is TGTGCCAGCAGCCGACGCGGCGGAGATACGCAGTATTTT. Filled out from reference TRBV7-2 and TRBJ2-3, the complete variable domain reads GAGVSQSPSNKVTEKGKDVELRCDPISGHTALYWYRQSLGQGLEFLIYFQGNSAPDKSGLPSDRFSAERTGGSVSTLTIQRTQQEDSAVYLCASSRRGGDTQYFGPGTRLTVL.

The chain employs TRBV10-3 and TRBJ2-3; a possible D gene is TRBD2 (5 bases). V lost 4 bases, J lost 0 bases, and 5 bases lay in between. Germline V lookup: CDR1 ENHRY, CDR2 SYGVKD. This CDR3 has 13 residues. The CDR3 DNA follows: TGTGCCATCAGTGGGACTAGCACAGATACGCAGTATTTT. It codes for CAISGTSTDTQYF.

V and J are TRBV14 and TRBJ1-2; D is unclear. V lost 4 bases and J 2 bases, leaving 17 bases between the germline ends. Germline lookup yields CDR1 SGHDN and CDR2 FVKESK. The CDR3 is made up of 16 amino acids. The CDR3 here is CASSRWERAENYGYTF. CDR3 nucleotide sequence: TGTGCCAGCAGCCGGTGGGAGAGGGCCGAAAACTATGGCTACACCTTC.

The chain has TRBV15 and TRBJ1-1; D unclear. From germline, CDR1 is LNHNV and CDR2 YYDKDF (reference sequence). Trimming stripped 1 base from V and 0 bases from J, with 12 bases between. The CDR3 runs to 16 residues. CDR3 nucleotides: TGTGCCACCAGCAGAGGAGAGCAGGCGATGAACACTGAAGCTTTCTTT. Amino acids: CATSRGEQAMNTEAFF.

The chain employs TRBV27 and TRBJ2-7; possible D gene TRBD2, 7 bases. This CDR3 comprises 16 residues. The germline V gene encodes CDR1 MNHEY and CDR2 SMNVEV (reference sequence). Trimming removed 5 bases from V and 0 bases from J, with 17 bases in between. Here the CDR3 DNA reads TGTGCCAGCAGTACCCTGGGGGGGGGCAGCTCCTACGAGCAGTACTTC. Encoded protein: CASSTLGGGSSYEQYF.

The chain combines TRBV10-3 with TRBJ1-1; 7 bases line up with TRBD1. CDR1 is ENHRY, CDR2 SYGVKD, per germline. This CDR3 has 14 amino acids. The V and J ends lost 5 bases and 3 bases, in that order; junction bases with no gene match: 6. The CDR3 DNA reads as TGTGCCATCAGTCTGACAGGGAAGGACACTGAAGCTTTCTTT. Protein sequence: CAISLTGKDTEAFF.

The V call is TRBV30, the J call TRBJ2-3; 7 nucleotides align to TRBD2. CDR3 size: 15 residues. Germline V gives CDR1 GTSNPN, CDR2 SVGIG (reference sequence). V was pared by 0 bases and J by 3 bases, with 6 bases of the junction left unmatched. The CDR3 reads CAWSVGQGGTDTQYF. In DNA form, the CDR3 reads TGTGCCTGGAGTGTAGGGCAGGGAGGGACAGATACGCAGTATTTT.

The chain couples TRBV29-1 to TRBJ2-1; 16 nucleotides agree with TRBD2. Germline CDR1 reads SQVTM; CDR2 reads ANQGSEA. The CDR3 spans 14 residues. Germline trimming cut 7 bases from V and 10 bases from J; bases unmatched to any gene: 7. CDR3 DNA: TGCAGCGGCGGGACTAGCGGGGGGGTCGAGGAGCAGTTCTTC. Amino acids: CSGGTSGGVEEQFF.

The chain links TRBV15 to TRBJ2-7; 9 bases fit TRBD1. Germline CDR1 reads LNHNV; CDR2 reads YYDKDF (reference sequence). The CDR3 runs to 15 residues. Trimming cost V 0 bases and J 6 bases; bases outside gene matches: 6. CDR3 amino acids: CATSRDRGTGLEQYF. In nucleotides, the CDR3 is TGTGCCACCAGCAGAGATCGGGGGACAGGGCTCGAGCAGTACTTC.

This clone was found once. The chain employs TRBV6-5 and TRBJ2-7, with 9 bases lining up with TRBD1. CDR3 length: 15 residues. V shed 4 bases, J shed 5 bases, and the junction held 9 bases outside the gene matches. Germline CDR1 is MNHEY and CDR2 is SVGAGI. The CDR3 protein is CASSSPGQGKNEQYF. CDR3 bases: TGTGCCAGCAGTTCCCCCGGACAGGGGAAGAACGAGCAGTACTTC.

This sequence joins TRBV6-6 and TRBJ2-3; 8 bases line up with TRBD2. Trimming cost V 0 bases and J 1 base; bases outside gene matches: 3. The CDR3 sequence is 16 residues long. Germline assignment: CDR1 MNHNY and CDR2 SVGAGI (reference sequence). This chain's CDR3 is CASSYSGGGGTDTQYF. The CDR3 DNA is TGTGCCAGCAGTTACTCCGGGGGGGGAGGCACAGATACGCAGTATTTT.

The chain employs TRBV4-2 and TRBJ2-7, with TRBD1 as a possible D gene (5 bases). CDR3 size: 15 residues. V was clipped by 1 base and J by 2 bases, with 12 bases between them. Per germline, CDR1 LGHNA and CDR2 YNFKEQ. The CDR3 DNA sequence: TGTGCCAGCAGCCAAGTTGAACAGGACACCTACGAGCAGTACTTC. It specifies CASSQVEQDTYEQYF.

This clone was seen a handful of times. J is TRBJ2-7 and V is TRBV7-8, with 7 bases matching TRBD1. Looked up from germline, CDR1 is SGHVS and CDR2 is FQNEAQ. V shed 5 bases, J shed 3 bases, and the junction held 7 bases outside the gene matches. The CDR3 is 14 amino acids. CDR3 region: CASSPGTARYEQYF. DNA for the CDR3: TGTGCCAGCAGCCCGGGGACAGCCCGCTACGAGCAGTACTTC.

V usage is TRBV5-1 and J usage is TRBJ2-2; weak D call: TRBD1 (6 bases). Per germline, CDR1 SGHRS and CDR2 YFSETQ. V lost 3 bases and J 6 bases, leaving 12 bases between the germline ends. This CDR3 is 14 amino acids long. CDR3 sequence reads: CASSYQQGSGELFF. Here the CDR3 DNA reads TGCGCCAGCAGCTATCAACAGGGATCCGGGGAGCTGTTTTTT. Full variable domain (missing parts from reference TRBV5-1 and TRBJ2-2): KAGVTQTPRYLIKTRGQQVTLSCSPISGHRSVSWYQQTPGQGLQFLFEYFSETQRNKGNFPGRFSGRQFSNSRSEMNVSTLELGDSALYLCASSYQQGSGELFFGEGSRLTVL.

The chain links TRBV5-1 to TRBJ1-1; perhaps TRBD1 as D (6 bases). Germline CDR1 is SGHRS and CDR2 is YFSETQ. Trimming pared 7 bases from V and 5 bases from J, leaving 18 bases between. This CDR3 contains 14 residues. This chain's CDR3 is CASLEGGVGTEAFF. CDR3 sequence (DNA): TGCGCCAGCTTGGAGGGGGGGGTAGGAACTGAAGCTTTCTTT.

The V and J genes are TRBV4-2 and TRBJ1-5; maybe TRBD1 (6 bases). Between the trimmed V and J ends, which lost 0 bases and 2 bases, there was a span of 11 bases. Germline V gene lookup returns CDR1 LGHNA and CDR2 YNFKEQ. The CDR3 has 16 residues. The CDR3 nucleotides read TGTGCCAGCAGCCAAGAAACCTACAGGGGCAATCAGCCCCAGCATTTT. It codes for CASSQETYRGNQPQHF.

The chain has TRBV7-3 and TRBJ2-1; 9 nucleotides match TRBD2. The CDR3 covers 16 residues. Losses at the gene ends were 2 bases for V and 4 bases for J; bases not matched to a gene: 6. Germline-derived CDR1 and CDR2 are SGHTA and FQGTGA. The CDR3 nucleotides read TGTGCCAGCAGCTTACAGCGGGGGGCTAAATACAATGAGCAGTTCTTC. This codes for CASSLQRGAKYNEQFF.

This chain links TRBV7-2 with TRBJ1-6; 10 bases are a match to TRBD1. The length of the CDR3 is 16 residues. Germline trimming cut 6 bases from V and 0 bases from J; bases unmatched to any gene: 2. Germline V gene lookup returns CDR1 SGHTA and CDR2 FQGNSA. In DNA, the CDR3 is TGTGCCAGCAGGGGACAGGGGAGCTCCTATAATTCACCCCTCCACTTT. Translated: CASRGQGSSYNSPLHF.

This clone has a single count. The V call is TRBV5-1, the J call TRBJ2-5, with 13 bases that match TRBD2. V shed 4 bases and J 0 bases; nucleotides not matched to a gene: 3. The CDR3 is made up of 16 amino acids. Germline V CDR1 and CDR2: SGHRS, YFSETQ. The CDR3 spells CASSRGTSGNQETQYF. The CDR3 nucleotides are TGCGCCAGCAGCCGAGGGACTAGCGGGAACCAAGAGACCCAGTACTTC.